The rows below give T cell receptor beta chains drawn from one sample of a study of cytomegalovirus exposure and HLA in healthy donors. Some clones are missing from TCRdb's copy, which holds only in-frame ones; the method was immunoSEQ multiplex PCR. The sample contains approximately 150,000 clones, approximately 90% of which appear only once. Sequencing input: PBMCs. The receptors derive from a man aged 18 to 30 in good health and CMV-seronegative. Each CDR3 is given with its conserved first and last residue. The D gene is left open where the match is weak. Some rows mark clone size as missing; the rest say once, few, many or name a class of expanded clone.

v_call: TRBV7-8
clone_size: NA
d_call: TRBD2
j_call: TRBJ2-2
cdr3_aa: CASSQRGLAGMVGTGELFF
cdr3_nt: TGTGCCAGCAGTCAACGTGGGCTAGCGGGGATGGTGGGGACCGGGGAGCTGTTTTTT

v_call: TRBV11-2
clone_size: NA
d_call: NA
j_call: TRBJ2-2
cdr3_aa: CASSLRPVQSGELFF
cdr3_nt: TGTGCCAGCAGCTTACGCCCCGTCCAGTCCGGGGAGCTGTTTTTT

v_call: TRBV5-6
clone_size: NA
d_call: NA
j_call: TRBJ1-2
cdr3_aa: CASSLGQAAGGYTF
cdr3_nt: TGTGCCAGCAGCTTGGGACAGGCCGCCGGGGGCTACACCTTC

v_call: TRBV29-1
clone_size: few
d_call: NA
j_call: TRBJ1-2
cdr3_aa: CSAIEDYGYTF
cdr3_nt: TGCAGCGCCATTGAGGACTATGGCTACACCTTC

v_call: TRBV18
clone_size: NA
d_call: NA
j_call: TRBJ1-5
cdr3_aa: CASSQRPRDQPQHF
cdr3_nt: TGTGCCAGCTCACAGCGGCCCCGCGATCAGCCCCAGCATTTT

v_call: TRBV6-5
clone_size: NA
d_call: NA
j_call: TRBJ1-1
cdr3_aa: CASGRDMNTEAFF
cdr3_nt: TGTGCCAGCGGTAGGGACATGAACACTGAAGCTTTCTTT

v_call: TRBV14
clone_size: NA
d_call: NA
j_call: TRBJ2-1
cdr3_aa: CASSQLLVPAVDEQFF
cdr3_nt: TGTGCCAGCAGCCAATTACTAGTTCCGGCTGTGGATGAGCAGTTCTTC

v_call: TRBV18
clone_size: NA
d_call: NA
j_call: TRBJ1-2
cdr3_aa: CASSPGAGTSYGYTF
cdr3_nt: TGTGCCAGCTCACCAGGGGCAGGGACAAGCTATGGCTACACCTTC

v_call: TRBV19
clone_size: NA
d_call: TRBD2
j_call: TRBJ2-3
cdr3_aa: CASRGLAGTDTQYF
cdr3_nt: TGTGCCAGCCGAGGACTAGCGGGCACAGATACGCAGTATTTT

v_call: TRBV2
clone_size: NA
d_call: NA
j_call: TRBJ2-5
cdr3_aa: CASSVDWVAVAGKTQYF
cdr3_nt: TGTGCCAGCTCTGTGGATTGGGTAGCGGTTGCGGGAAAGACCCAGTACTTC

v_call: TRBV10-2
clone_size: NA
d_call: TRBD2
j_call: TRBJ2-3
cdr3_aa: CASSAGTSGRGTQYF
cdr3_nt: TGCGCCAGCAGTGCCGGGACTAGCGGGAGGGGTACGCAGTATTTT

v_call: TRBV6-4
clone_size: once
d_call: NA
j_call: TRBJ2-2
cdr3_aa: CASSDTRAGELFF
cdr3_nt: TGTGCCAGCAGTGACACCAGGGCCGGGGAGCTGTTTTTT

v_call: TRBV6-5
clone_size: NA
d_call: NA
j_call: TRBJ2-4
cdr3_aa: CASSYRKLAKNIQYF
cdr3_nt: TGTGCCAGCAGTTATCGAAAGCTAGCCAAAAACATTCAGTACTTC

v_call: TRBV2
clone_size: NA
d_call: TRBD2
j_call: TRBJ2-4
cdr3_aa: CASSLSGSAENIQYF
cdr3_nt: TGTGCCAGCAGTCTTAGCGGGAGTGCGGAAAACATTCAGTACTTC

v_call: TRBV14
clone_size: once
d_call: TRBD1
j_call: TRBJ2-7
cdr3_aa: CASSRQDRGGEQYF
cdr3_nt: TGTGCCAGCAGCCGACAGGACAGGGGGGGCGAGCAGTACTTC

v_call: TRBV4-2
clone_size: NA
d_call: NA
j_call: TRBJ2-2
cdr3_aa: CASSQEMGPNTGELFF
cdr3_nt: TGTGCCAGCAGCCAAGAAATGGGGCCGAACACCGGGGAGCTGTTTTTT

v_call: TRBV6-5
clone_size: NA
d_call: NA
j_call: TRBJ1-5
cdr3_aa: CASSTPGTTQHF
cdr3_nt: TGTGCCAGCAGTACCCCCGGTACGACCCAGCATTTT

v_call: TRBV2
clone_size: NA
d_call: NA
j_call: TRBJ1-2
cdr3_aa: CARFLRDKFNQAYTF
cdr3_nt: TGTGCCAGATTTCTCCGGGACAAATTCAATCAGGCCTACACCTTC

v_call: TRBV9
clone_size: NA
d_call: TRBD1
j_call: TRBJ2-6
cdr3_aa: CASSVHRGSGSGANVLTF
cdr3_nt: TGTGCCAGCAGCGTACACAGGGGTTCGGGCTCTGGGGCCAACGTCCTGACTTTC

v_call: TRBV11-2
clone_size: NA
d_call: TRBD1
j_call: TRBJ2-5
cdr3_aa: CASSLRGQGETPGTQYF
cdr3_nt: TGTGCCAGCAGCTTACGGGGACAGGGAGAGACACCGGGGACCCAGTACTTC

v_call: TRBV7-8
clone_size: once
d_call: TRBD1
j_call: TRBJ2-1
cdr3_aa: CASSFTRDRGNEQFF
cdr3_nt: TGTGCCAGCAGCTTCACAAGAGACAGGGGAAATGAGCAGTTCTTC

v_call: TRBV5-1
clone_size: few
d_call: NA
j_call: TRBJ1-2
cdr3_aa: CASSPAGYGYTF
cdr3_nt: TGCGCCAGCAGCCCCGCGGGCTATGGCTACACCTTC